These 28 T cell receptor beta chains share one sample of origin, sequenced in a study of blood T cell repertoires in COVID-19. The protocol was immunoSEQ multiplex PCR, while the TCRdb copy is restricted to in-frame clones and leaves out a portion. The sample includes about 74,000 clones, around 88% of them seen just once. Specimen: peripheral blood. Source of these receptors: a woman of 80 years or more with active or convalescent COVID-19.

The V gene is TRBV3-1 (or the pseudogene TRBV3-2), the J gene TRBJ1-5, with 9 bases that match TRBD1. Germline trimming cut 4 bases from V and 7 bases from J; bases unmatched to any gene: 5. The V gene's germline CDR1 is LGHDT and CDR2 YNNKEL (reference sequence). This CDR3 comprises 14 residues. In nucleotides, the CDR3 is TGTGCCAGCAGCCGGGGACAGGGTAACCAGCCCCAGCATTTT. Protein: CASSRGQGNQPQHF.

The CDR3 DNA reads as TGTGCCGGCGGGACAGGGTCCGGGTCTGGGGCCAACGTCCTGACTTTC. It encodes CAGGTGSGSGANVLTF. J is TRBJ2-6 and V is TRBV19, with 9 positions matching TRBD1. Germline V gene lookup returns CDR1 LNHDA and CDR2 SQIVND (reference sequence). The CDR3 runs 16 residues. Trimming cost V 11 bases and J 1 base; bases outside gene matches: 9. The entire variable domain, with the rest obtained from reference TRBV19 and TRBJ2-6, is as follows: DGGITQSPKYLFRKEGQNVTLSCEQNLNHDAMYWYRQDPGQGLRLIYYSQIVNDFQKGDIAEGYSVSREKKESFPLTVTSAQKNPTAFYLCAGGTGSGSGANVLTFGAGSRLTVL.

This clone is a singleton in its sample. This CDR3 is CASSQGLAGVDTQYF. DNA for the CDR3: TGCGCCAGCAGCCAAGGACTAGCGGGAGTGGATACGCAGTATTTT. The chain carries TRBV4-3 and TRBJ2-3; 12 bases agree with TRBD2. The germline CDR1 and CDR2 sequences are LGHNA and YSLEER. J gave up 6 bases and V 1 base, and 2 bases lay outside the gene matches. This CDR3 contains 15 residues.

The genes are TRBV6-2 or TRBV6-3 and TRBJ2-5, with 9 bases lining up with TRBD2. In germline, CDR1 is MNHEY, CDR2 SVGEGT. CDR3 length: 16 residues. J gave up 1 base and V 2 bases, and 5 bases lay outside the gene matches. CDR3 loop: CASSYEASGAQETQYF. DNA of the CDR3: TGTGCCAGCAGTTACGAAGCTAGCGGGGCCCAAGAGACCCAGTACTTC.

The V gene is TRBV24-1, the J gene TRBJ2-3, with TRBD2 as a possible D gene (6 bases). Per germline, CDR1 KGHDR and CDR2 SFDVKD. This CDR3 comprises 14 residues. The V and J ends lost 4 bases and 4 bases respectively, with 11 bases between them. CDR3 loop: CATSERLVADTQYF. CDR3 sequence (DNA): TGTGCCACCAGTGAACGACTAGTGGCAGATACGCAGTATTTT.

CDR3 bases: TGTGCCAGCAGTTACCCGACCGGGACAACCTACGAGCAGTACTTC. Amino acids: CASSYPTGTTYEQYF. V and J are TRBV6-5 and TRBJ2-7, with D possibly being TRBD1 (6 bases). The CDR3 is 15 amino acids. Germline V gene lookup returns CDR1 MNHEY and CDR2 SVGAGI. Between the trimmed V and J ends, which lost 2 bases and 2 bases, there was a span of 13 bases.

The chain employs TRBV19 and TRBJ1-5; D unclear. Germline values: CDR1 LNHDA, CDR2 SQIVND (reference sequence). The ends were cut back, 10 bases at V and 0 bases at J, with 19 bases in the middle. There are 16 residues in the CDR3. The CDR3 DNA sequence: TGTGCCACCTCAACGATGGGAGTAGATAGCAATCAGCCCCAGCATTTT. As protein: CATSTMGVDSNQPQHF. Full variable domain (remainder filled in from reference TRBV19 and TRBJ1-5): DGGITQSPKYLFRKEGQNVTLSCEQNLNHDAMYWYRQDPGQGLRLIYYSQIVNDFQKGDIAEGYSVSREKKESFPLTVTSAQKNPTAFYLCATSTMGVDSNQPQHFGDGTRLSIL.

The chain recombines TRBV5-8 with TRBJ2-5, with 7 bases aligning to TRBD1. The J segment lost 2 bases and the V segment lost 3 bases, leaving 7 bases of the junction unmatched. This CDR3 is 15 amino acids long. Germline CDR1 is SGHTS and CDR2 is YDEGEE. The CDR3 coding sequence is TGTGCCAGCAGCTCAGGACAGGTCCTTCAAGAGACCCAGTACTTC. Protein product: CASSSGQVLQETQYF.

The rearrangement links TRBV6-5 to TRBJ2-1, with 9 bases lining up with TRBD2. This CDR3 is built from 14 residues. From germline, CDR1 is MNHEY and CDR2 SVGAGI. J was trimmed by 10 bases and V by 7 bases; bases with no gene match: 11. The DNA for the CDR3 is TGTGCCAGCACCTCGGCTAGCGGGATAGGGGAGCAGTTCTTC. Residues: CASTSASGIGEQFF.

V and J are TRBV10-3 and TRBJ2-7; 9 bases line up with TRBD2. In germline, CDR1 is ENHRY, CDR2 SYGVKD. With 0 bases clipped from V and 3 bases from J, the junction kept 9 bases outside the gene matches. This CDR3 is 17 amino acids long. CDR3 amino acids: CAISESLAGGPLYEQYF. DNA of the CDR3: TGTGCCATCAGTGAGTCTTTGGCGGGGGGGCCTCTCTACGAGCAGTACTTC.

In its sample, this clone was seen once. The genes are TRBV11-3 and TRBJ1-1, with 8 bases aligning to TRBD1. CDR1 and CDR2 (germline): SGHNT, YENEEA. CDR3 size: 14 residues. V gave up 2 bases and J gave up 4 bases; unmatched junction bases: 3. CDR3 residues: CASSLNTGGTEAFF. The CDR3, as DNA: TGTGCCAGCAGCTTAAATACAGGGGGCACTGAAGCTTTCTTT.

The chain joins TRBV6-5 to TRBJ1-5; D might be TRBD1 (5 bases). CDR1 and CDR2 from the germline V gene are MNHEY and SVGAGI. Trimming removed 6 bases from V and 6 bases from J, with 15 bases in between. The CDR3 extends over 14 amino acids. The CDR3 DNA reads as TGTGCCAGCAGGGCGCCGGGGGTGGCTCAGCCCCAGCATTTT. Translation gives CASRAPGVAQPQHF.

The DNA for the CDR3 is TGCGCCAGCAGCTTGGACAGGGGAAGTGGAAACACCATATATTTT. Translation: CASSLDRGSGNTIYF. The chain employs TRBV5-1 and TRBJ1-3, with 7 bases identical to TRBD1. The CDR3 runs 15 residues. Germline assignment: CDR1 SGHRS and CDR2 YFSETQ. The V gene end was trimmed by 0 bases and the J gene end by 3 bases; junction bases not matched to a gene: 3. The full variable domain, completed using reference TRBV5-1 and TRBJ1-3, is KAGVTQTPRYLIKTRGQQVTLSCSPISGHRSVSWYQQTPGQGLQFLFEYFSETQRNKGNFPGRFSGRQFSNSRSEMNVSTLELGDSALYLCASSLDRGSGNTIYFGEGSWLTVV.

This sequence joins TRBV5-6 and TRBJ2-5; TRBD1 might be the D (5 bases). V was clipped by 3 bases and J by 1 base, with 10 bases between them. The CDR3 length is 14 residues. Per germline, CDR1 SGHDT and CDR2 YYEEEE. As DNA, the CDR3 is TGTGCCAGCAGCTCCGGACACCCCCAAGAGACCCAGTACTTC. Its protein is CASSSGHPQETQYF.

The V and J genes are TRBV12-5 and TRBJ1-5, with 11 nucleotides matching TRBD1. This CDR3 has 17 amino acids. The ends lost 5 bases at V and 0 bases at J; junction bases unmatched: 6. From germline, CDR1 is LGHNT and CDR2 FRNRAP. CDR3 sequence: CASGPGQGAYSNQPQHF. The CDR3 region has the DNA TGTGCTAGTGGTCCTGGACAGGGGGCTTATAGCAATCAGCCCCAGCATTTT.

V gene TRBV7-3 combines with J gene TRBJ2-7; a weak D match, TRBD2 (5 bases). Germline V lookup: CDR1 SGHTA, CDR2 FQGTGA. The CDR3 totals 15 residues. Trimming removed 0 bases from V and 2 bases from J, with 11 bases in between. The CDR3 DNA follows: TGTGCCAGCAGCTTAACTAGCGAGAAAGCCTACGAGCAGTACTTC. It specifies CASSLTSEKAYEQYF.

The rearrangement uses TRBV7-3 and TRBJ2-2; 11 bases are a match to TRBD2. The CDR3 spans 15 residues. V lost 6 bases to trimming and J lost 5 bases; unmatched junction nucleotides: 5. Germline-derived CDR1 and CDR2 are SGHTA and FQGTGA. The CDR3 bases are TGTGCCAGCAGTTTCACTAGCGGGAGAACCGGGGAGCTGTTTTTT. Translated, it gives CASSFTSGRTGELFF. Supplemented by reference TRBV7-3 and TRBJ2-2, the full variable domain reads GAGVSQTPSNKVTEKGKYVELRCDPISGHTALYWYRQSLGQGPEFLIYFQGTGAADDSGLPNDRFFAVRPEGSVSTLKIQRTERGDSAVYLCASSFTSGRTGELFFGEGSRLTVL.

The rearrangement joins TRBV19 to TRBJ2-7; 8 nucleotides line up with TRBD1. The CDR3 has 15 residues. The junction had 6 bases not matched to a gene; V was cut back by 5 bases and J by 0 bases. From germline, CDR1 is LNHDA and CDR2 SQIVND (reference sequence). CDR3 DNA: TGTGCCAGTAGTCCCCGACAGGGGAGCTCCTACGAGCAGTACTTC. Its translation is CASSPRQGSSYEQYF.

In this sample, this clone turned up once. V usage is TRBV7-2 and J usage is TRBJ1-5, with D unclear. CDR3 length equals 16 residues. Per the germline V gene, CDR1 is SGHTA and CDR2 is FQGNSA. The V end lost 2 bases, the J end lost 2 bases, and 13 bases lay between the germline ends. In nucleotides, the CDR3 is TGTGCCAGCAGCTTATTTCCGGGGTCTGGCAATCAGCCCCAGCATTTT. It codes for CASSLFPGSGNQPQHF.

J is TRBJ2-7 and V is TRBV12-5; no definite D call. The CDR3 runs to 13 residues. Germline assignment: CDR1 LGHNT and CDR2 FRNRAP. Trimming removed 0 bases at V and 1 base at J, with 4 bases between. The CDR3 DNA sequence: TGTGCTAGTGGTTTGGTACTGTCCTACGAGCAGTACTTC. Translated: CASGLVLSYEQYF.

The chain employs TRBV24-1 and TRBJ1-2; D perhaps matches TRBD1 (5 bases). CDR1 is KGHDR and CDR2 is SFDVKD in the germline V gene. The CDR3 runs to 16 residues. V dropped 4 bases and J dropped 8 bases, with 22 bases sitting between them. CDR3 coding DNA: TGTGCCACCAGTGAAGGGACTTACGGGACTTCAGCCGGCTACACCTTC. This codes for CATSEGTYGTSAGYTF.

This chain connects TRBV6-1 to TRBJ1-2; the D is unclear. Trimming removed 3 bases from V and 4 bases from J, with 6 bases in between. The germline V gene encodes CDR1 MNHNS and CDR2 SASEGT. The CDR3 has 12 amino acids. CDR3 DNA: TGTGCCAGCAGTGAGAGGAGCTATGGCTACACCTTC. Translating it yields CASSERSYGYTF.

This clone came up a few times. This chain links TRBV3-1 (or the pseudogene TRBV3-2) with TRBJ1-2; TRBD1 might be the D (5 bases). Germline CDR1 and CDR2: LGHDT and YNNKEL (reference sequence). The CDR3 runs 16 residues. V was shortened by 1 base and J by 2 bases, with 14 bases between the two germline ends. DNA for the CDR3: TGTGCCAGCAGCCAAGCCCTGGGGCGGACCAACTATGGCTACACCTTC. Amino acid sequence: CASSQALGRTNYGYTF.

This chain uses TRBV18 with TRBJ1-2; D is uncertain. The CDR3 runs 15 residues. The germline gives CDR1 KGHSH, CDR2 LQKENI. The V gene lost 1 base and the J gene lost 3 bases, with 12 bases spanning the gap. The CDR3 nucleotides are TGTGCCAGCTCACCACTAAGCGGGAGCGACTATGGCTACACCTTC. This sequence encodes CASSPLSGSDYGYTF.

This clone is a singleton in its sample. The rearrangement joins TRBV5-1 to TRBJ2-5; 8 bases fit TRBD2. The ends lost 4 bases at V and 0 bases at J; junction bases unmatched: 2. The CDR3 contains 14 residues. CDR1 and CDR2 (germline): SGHRS, YFSETQ. The CDR3 here is CASSNSGNQETQYF. The DNA for the CDR3 is TGCGCCAGCAGCAATAGCGGGAACCAAGAGACCCAGTACTTC.

The CDR3 loop is CASSYPTGAGTEAFF. The CDR3 bases are TGTGCCAGCAGTTACCCGACAGGGGCTGGCACTGAAGCTTTCTTT. J is TRBJ1-1 and V is TRBV6-2 or TRBV6-3, with 8 bases lining up with TRBD1. The CDR3 contains 15 residues. The germline V gene has CDR1 MNHEY and CDR2 SVGEGT. V lost 2 bases and J lost 4; bases outside the gene matches: 6.

The chain is built from TRBV11-3 and TRBJ1-2, with unresolved D. Trimming shortened V by 5 bases and J by 2 bases, and 15 bases separated the two germline ends. Germline loops: CDR1 SGHNT, CDR2 YENEEA. The CDR3 contains 15 residues. CDR3 loop: CASSTHAPGNYGYTF. The CDR3 nucleotides read TGTGCCAGCAGCACACACGCCCCAGGAAACTATGGCTACACCTTC.

This sequence joins TRBV19 and TRBJ2-2; 10 bases map to TRBD1. V lost 6 bases and J lost 5; bases outside the gene matches: 3. CDR3 length equals 14 residues. Germline-derived CDR1 and CDR2 are LNHDA and SQIVND (reference sequence). The CDR3 here is CASSPGQGTGELFF. CDR3 DNA: TGTGCCAGTAGCCCGGGACAGGGGACCGGGGAGCTGTTTTTT.